The source of this TCR beta chain is a study of control samples from healthy donors and cancer patients. Here immunoSEQ multiplex PCR was the method, and the copy in TCRdb shows in-frame clones only, minus some. The sample has about 83,000 clones, around 91% seen once. There are 15 residues in the CDR3. Trimming took 1 base from V and 2 from J, leaving 11 bases between them. Germline V gene sequence: CDR1 LNHDA, CDR2 SQIVND (reference sequence). The receptor comes from a middle-aged man in good health. J is TRBJ1-1 and V is TRBV19; D ambiguous. The specimen was blood. As DNA, the CDR3 is TGTGCCAGTAGTATAGTAGGCCGGATTAACACTGAAGCTTTCTTT. The encoded protein is CASSIVGRINTEAFF.